The subject of this entry is one T cell receptor beta chain. CDR3 length equals 15 residues. CDR1 is MNHEY, CDR2 SVGAGI, per germline. Trimming took off 6 bases at V and 0 bases at J, with 15 bases between the two ends. The data stem from a study of blood T cell repertoires in COVID-19. Across the study: There were acute and convalescent COVID-19 samples, and they came from the United States, Italy and Spain. T cells, B-cell-depleted T cells, or PBMCs provided the cDNA or gDNA that served as material.

How the authors handled the data: Amplification from reference gene primers served as the basis for estimated nucleated cell counts. Here immunoSEQ multiplex PCR was the method, and the copy in TCRdb shows in-frame clones only, minus some. The V and J calls and clone size were taken over from that table, and D and trimming were inferred from the DNA. The sample lists some 240,000 clones, around 80% seen once, with about 1.4% in the top ten. The V call is TRBV6-5, the J call TRBJ2-7; D is unresolved. The sequence came from a woman aged 40 to 50 who had recovered from COVID-19. The sequencing sample was made of peripheral blood. The CDR3 sequence: CASRLEALDSYEQYF. The CDR3 DNA follows: TGTGCCAGCAGATTAGAGGCCTTAGACTCCTACGAGCAGTACTTC.